The 15 T cell receptor beta chains below all came from one sample that was sequenced in a study of regulatory T cells in long-lasting Graves disease. Time point here: newly diagnosed GD, antithyroid drugs for less than 3 months. The TCR library was made from RNA that had been extracted from PBMCs in TRIzol. Relying on iRepertoire HTBI primers and Arm-PCR of CDR3 regions, the team built TCR beta libraries. TCRdb ran MiXCR on the multiplex PCR reads and lists one entry per CDR3 protein. The sample yields fewer than 550,000 distinct CDR3 sequences, around 16% seen once. These data were also filed under a second study, of T cells in Graves' hyperthyroidism and ophthalmopathy.

This specimen was peripheral blood mononuclear cells (PBMCs), taken at new diagnosis, from a patient treated with antithyroid drugs. These TCRs come from a woman aged 35-60 years with Graves disease.

This clonotype was seen a few times. CDR3 region: CASSQAEQYNYGYTF. The CDR3 nucleotides are TGCGCCAGCAGTCAGGCAGAGCAGTATAACTATGGCTACACCTTC. The V call is TRBV10-2, the J call TRBJ1-2; D gene uncertain. The length of the CDR3 is 15 residues. Germline V gene sequence: CDR1 WSHSY, CDR2 SAAADI. V lost 5 bases, J lost 1 base, and 14 bases lay in between.

This clonotype was observed many times. The chain recombines TRBV6-2 or TRBV6-3 with TRBJ2-1; D is uncertain. Germline values: CDR1 MNHEY, CDR2 SVGEGT. This CDR3 spans 14 amino acids. V lost 0 bases and J lost 5, with 8 bases in between. The CDR3 region has the DNA TGTGCCAGCAGTTACTCCTCACAGCACAATGAGCAGTTCTTC. This codes for CASSYSSQHNEQFF.

This clonotype was observed many times. This chain links TRBV12-3 or TRBV12-4 with TRBJ1-1; 8 positions agree with TRBD1. This CDR3 has 14 residues. V was pared by 7 bases and J by 6 bases, with 10 bases of the junction left unmatched. The CDR3: CASTLGDRSSEAFF. The CDR3 DNA reads as TGTGCCAGCACCCTGGGGGACAGGAGCTCTGAAGCTTTCTTT.

This clonotype came up many times. The V gene is TRBV11-2, the J gene TRBJ2-5; no firm D call. The germline V and J ends were trimmed by 5 bases and 8 bases, with 18 bases remaining between them. CDR1 is SGHAT, CDR2 FQNNGV, per germline. This CDR3 has 14 residues. The CDR3 spells CASSKPTSPGTQYF. DNA of the CDR3: TGTGCCAGCAGCAAACCGACCAGCCCAGGAACCCAGTACTTC.

This clonotype showed up just a few times. The junction departs from the called germline gene at one end, perhaps through a read error. The chain carries TRBV2 and TRBJ1-6; possible D gene TRBD1, 5 bases. Germline V gives CDR1 SNHLY, CDR2 FYNNEI. This CDR3 spans 15 amino acids. Here the CDR3 reads CASCEGRLGNSPLHF. The DNA for the CDR3 is TGTGCCAGCTGTGAGGGGAGACTGGGAAATTCACCCCTCCACTTT.

This clonotype appeared many times. The chain is built from TRBV6-2 or TRBV6-3 and TRBJ1-1; the D is unclear. This CDR3 contains 13 residues. V was cut by 8 bases and J by 1 base, with 11 bases left in between. Per the germline V gene, CDR1 is MNHEY and CDR2 is SVGEGT. CDR3 residues: CASQTGRNTEAFF. CDR3 nucleotide sequence: TGTGCCAGCCAGACGGGAAGGAACACTGAAGCTTTCTTT.

This clonotype was observed many times. V gene TRBV5-1 combines with J gene TRBJ1-3, with D hard to call. Germline assignment: CDR1 SGHRS and CDR2 YFSETQ. V lost 4 bases and J lost 8, with 13 bases in between. CDR3 length: 13 residues. The CDR3 coding sequence is TGCGCCAGCAGCCGTATCTATCGGGACACCATATATTTT. Protein product: CASSRIYRDTIYF. The full variable domain, rest sourced from reference TRBV5-1 and TRBJ1-3, is KAGVTQTPRYLIKTRGQQVTLSCSPISGHRSVSWYQQTPGQGLQFLFEYFSETQRNKGNFPGRFSGRQFSNSRSEMNVSTLELGDSALYLCASSRIYRDTIYFGEGSWLTVV.

This clonotype was recorded at least ten times. V and J are TRBV12-5 and TRBJ2-7; 7 nucleotides agree with TRBD1. In germline, CDR1 is LGHNT, CDR2 FRNRAP. After removal of 6 bases from V and 6 bases from J, the junction contained 11 bases not matched to a gene. The CDR3 is 14 residues long. The CDR3 nucleotides read TGTGCTAGTGGCCAAACAGGGGTAGTGGGCGAGCAGTACTTC. Translation: CASGQTGVVGEQYF.

At least ten counts were recorded for this clonotype. This chain links TRBV2 with TRBJ1-4, with TRBD1 matching 11 bases. The CDR3 sequence is 13 residues long. The germline V gene has CDR1 SNHLY and CDR2 FYNNEI. The ends lost 6 bases at V and 8 bases at J; junction bases unmatched: 2. The CDR3 DNA reads as TGTGCCAGCAGCCGGGACAGGGGGGAAAAACTGTTTTTT. Protein product: CASSRDRGEKLFF.

This clonotype was found a few times. This chain joins TRBV6-1 and TRBJ1-2, with 9 bases identical to TRBD1. Germline loops: CDR1 MNHNS, CDR2 SASEGT. The length of the CDR3 is 13 residues. V lost 7 bases and J lost 3; bases outside the gene matches: 3. CDR3 in amino acids: CASTRTGDYGYTF. The DNA for the CDR3 is TGTGCCAGCACTAGGACAGGGGACTATGGCTACACCTTC.

To note about this clonotype: Its ends do not fully match the called genes, so a read error is possible. The chain carries TRBV7-6 and TRBJ2-1; D is undetermined. Germline V gives CDR1 SGHVS, CDR2 FNYEAQ. CDR3 length equals 13 residues. CDR3 nucleotide sequence: TGTGCCAGCAGCTTAGGACGCTACGATGAGCAGTTCTTC. This translates into CASSLGRYDEQFF.

In this sample, this clonotype turned up many times. The genes are TRBV3-1 and TRBJ1-1; unclear D gene. The CDR3 extends over 11 amino acids. The germline V gene has CDR1 LGHDT and CDR2 YNNKEL (reference sequence). The V end lost 0 bases, the J end lost 10 bases, and 6 bases lay between the germline ends. The CDR3: CASSQDLVAFF. The CDR3 region has the DNA TGTGCCAGCAGCCAAGACCTTGTAGCTTTCTTT.

This clonotype was seen a handful of times. The genes are TRBV9 and TRBJ2-1; perhaps D is TRBD1 or TRBD2 (6 bases each). This CDR3 is built from 15 residues. Germline V gene data show CDR1 as SGDLS and CDR2 as YYNGEE. Between the trimmed V and J ends, which lost 4 bases and 5 bases, there was a span of 16 bases. The CDR3 nucleotides are TGTGCCAGCAGCCCCAGGGGACTTAAGGACAATGAGCAGTTCTTC. Amino acids: CASSPRGLKDNEQFF.

J is TRBJ2-2 and V is TRBV10-2; no clear D gene. Germline CDR1 reads WSHSY; CDR2 reads SAAADI. V gave up 0 bases and J gave up 7 bases, with 12 bases separating them. This CDR3 has 15 residues. DNA for the CDR3: TGCGCCAGCAGTGAGTCACCCGACGGAAGCGGGGAGCTGTTTTTT. It yields the protein CASSESPDGSGELFF.

The chain links TRBV12-3 or TRBV12-4 to TRBJ2-1, with D tentatively TRBD2 (6 bases). CDR3 length: 15 residues. V lost 1 base and J 4 bases, leaving 11 bases between the germline ends. The chain's CDR3 is CASSLESSDYNEQFF. The CDR3 bases are TGTGCCAGCAGTTTAGAGTCTAGCGATTACAATGAGCAGTTCTTC.